The entry that follows covers one TCR beta chain sequence. These data belong to a study of T cell changes during pregnancy in multiple sclerosis. This CDR3 has 11 residues. From germline, CDR1 is DFQATT and CDR2 SNEGSKA (reference sequence). Trimming shortened V by 3 bases and J by 13 bases, and 15 bases separated the two germline ends. The table came from immunoSEQ multiplex PCR; TCRdb's copy has only in-frame clones and leaves some out. The sample includes roughly 99,000 clones, about 90% of them seen just once. The source material was peripheral blood, sampled after pregnancy. This clonotype originated in a female donor in good health, enrolled as a control in a pregnancy study. The chain couples TRBV20-1 to TRBJ1-2, with D perhaps TRBD1 (6 bases). The CDR3, as DNA: TGCAGTGCTAGGGGAGGGGGGTACGGCACCTTC. Amino acid sequence: CSARGGGYGTF.